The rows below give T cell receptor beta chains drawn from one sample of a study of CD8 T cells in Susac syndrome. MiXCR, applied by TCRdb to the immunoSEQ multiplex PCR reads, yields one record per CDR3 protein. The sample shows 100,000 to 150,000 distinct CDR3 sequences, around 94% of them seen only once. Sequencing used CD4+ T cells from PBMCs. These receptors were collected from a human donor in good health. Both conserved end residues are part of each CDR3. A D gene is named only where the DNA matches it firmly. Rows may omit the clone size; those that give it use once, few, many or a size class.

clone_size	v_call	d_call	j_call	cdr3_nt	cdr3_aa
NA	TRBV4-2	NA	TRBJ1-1	TGTGCCAGCAGCCAAGTGGTCTCCGGGGACGCTGAAGCTTTCTTT	CASSQVVSGDAEAFF
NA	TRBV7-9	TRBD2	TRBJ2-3	TGTGCCAGCAGCTTAGAGGGAGGGCCGGATACGCAGTATTTT	CASSLEGGPDTQYF
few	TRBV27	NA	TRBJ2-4	TGTGCCAGCAGCTTCGTCGGGAGTTTAGCCAAAAACATTCAGTACTTC	CASSFVGSLAKNIQYF
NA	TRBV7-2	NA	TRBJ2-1	TGTGCCAGCAGCCCAACGGCGCGCGGATACAATGAGCAGTTCTTC	CASSPTARGYNEQFF
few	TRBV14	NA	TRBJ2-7	TGTGCCAGCAGCCAACAGGGTTACGAGCAGTACTTC	CASSQQGYEQYF
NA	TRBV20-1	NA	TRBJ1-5	TGCAGTGCTACAGGAAAAAGTCAGCCCCAGCATTTT	CSATGKSQPQHF
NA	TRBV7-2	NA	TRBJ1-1	TGTGCCAGCAGCTTAGCGTCAGTTTTCACTGAAGCTTTCTTT	CASSLASVFTEAFF
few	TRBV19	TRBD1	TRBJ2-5	TGTGCCAGTAGTTACCGGGACAGGGGACAAGAGACCCAGTACTTC	CASSYRDRGQETQYF
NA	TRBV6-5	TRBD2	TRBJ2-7	TGTGCCAGCAGTTACGCTAGCGGAATCTACGAGCAGTACTTC	CASSYASGIYEQYF
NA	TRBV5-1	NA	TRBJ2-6	TGCGCCAGCAGCTTGCGAGTTGTGCGAGCTGGGGCCAACGTCCTGACTTTC	CASSLRVVRAGANVLTF
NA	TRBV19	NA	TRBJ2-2	TGTGCCAGCACGAGAGGAATAGACGGAAACACCGGGGAGCTGTTTTTT	CASTRGIDGNTGELFF
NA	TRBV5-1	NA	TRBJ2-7	TGCGCCAGCAGATTCTCGGGCGAGCAGTACTTC	CASRFSGEQYF
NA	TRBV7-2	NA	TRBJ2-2	TGTGCCAGCAGTAGGGGACAGAACACCGGGGAGCTGTTTTTT	CASSRGQNTGELFF
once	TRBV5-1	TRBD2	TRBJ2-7	TGCGCCAGCAGCTTCAAACAGGTGGCGGGAGGGCTATACGAGCAGTACTTC	CASSFKQVAGGLYEQYF
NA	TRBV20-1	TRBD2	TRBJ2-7	TGCAGTGCGCGAACCGTAGCGGGAGCAAACGAGCAGTACTTC	CSARTVAGANEQYF
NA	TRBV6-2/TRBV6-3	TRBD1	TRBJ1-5	TGTGCCAGCAGTTACTCGGCGTGGGGACAGTATAGCAATCAGCCCCAGCATTTT	CASSYSAWGQYSNQPQHF
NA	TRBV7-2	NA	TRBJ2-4	TGTGCCAGCAGCTTAGCGAAAGGAAGAGGACAGCTAAACATTCAGTACTTC	CASSLAKGRGQLNIQYF
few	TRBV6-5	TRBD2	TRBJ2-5	TGTGCCAGCAGTCTTGGACTAGCGGGAGGAGAGACCCAGTACTTC	CASSLGLAGGETQYF
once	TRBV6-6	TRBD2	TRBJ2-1	TGTGCCAGCAGTCCCGGTAGACTAGCCCTCAATGAGCAGTTCTTC	CASSPGRLALNEQFF
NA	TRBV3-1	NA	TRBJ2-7	TGTGCCAGCAGCCTTCACCCATCGGTTCGGGGGTACTACGAGCAGTACTTC	CASSLHPSVRGYYEQYF
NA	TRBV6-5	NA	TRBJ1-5	TGTGCCAGCAGTTACAGGGGGGATCAGCCCCAGCATTTT	CASSYRGDQPQHF
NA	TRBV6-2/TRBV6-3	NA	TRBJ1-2	TGTGCCAGCAGTTACTCGACTCGGAGTAACTATGGCTACACCTTC	CASSYSTRSNYGYTF
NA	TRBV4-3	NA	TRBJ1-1	TGCGCCAGCAGCCAAGGAGCCGTGAACACTGAAGCTTTCTTT	CASSQGAVNTEAFF
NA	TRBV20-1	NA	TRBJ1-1	TGCAGTGCTAGAGATCCTGCTACTTACACTGAAGCTTTCTTT	CSARDPATYTEAFF
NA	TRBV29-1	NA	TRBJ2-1	TGCAGCGTTGACGCGGTTCTCATGCGGGACAATGAGCAGTTCTTC	CSVDAVLMRDNEQFF
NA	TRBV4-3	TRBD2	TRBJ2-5	TGCGCCAGCAGCCAAGTAGTTGGGACTAGCGGGAGCTCGGAGACCCAGTACTTC	CASSQVVGTSGSSETQYF
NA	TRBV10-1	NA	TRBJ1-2	TGCGCCAGCAGTGAGTCACGAGGGGAAGAAAACTATGGCTACACCTTC	CASSESRGEENYGYTF
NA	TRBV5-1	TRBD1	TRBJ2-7	TGCGCCAGCAGCTTGGGACAGGGAGCCGAGCAGTACTTC	CASSLGQGAEQYF
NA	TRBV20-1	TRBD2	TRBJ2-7	TGCAGTGCTAGAGATGGCGGGAGAGTACACGAGCAGTACTTC	CSARDGGRVHEQYF
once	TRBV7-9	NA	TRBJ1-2	TGTGCCAGCAGCTTATTTGGGAGTGGCTACACCTTC	CASSLFGSGYTF
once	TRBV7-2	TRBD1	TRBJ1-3	TGTGCCAGCAGCCCGACAGGGGGCGGAAACACCATATATTTT	CASSPTGGGNTIYF
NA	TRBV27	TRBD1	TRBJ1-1	TGTGCCAGCAGTTTAAGGCCTGGGACAGGAACTGAAGCTTTCTTT	CASSLRPGTGTEAFF
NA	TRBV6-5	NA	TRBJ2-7	TGTGCCATTAGGACCAGCTCCTACGAGCAGTACTTC	CAIRTSSYEQYF
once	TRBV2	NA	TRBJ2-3	TGTGCCATCCACGCCCCCCCAGGGAAGGGGGATACGCAGTATTTT	CAIHAPPGKGDTQYF
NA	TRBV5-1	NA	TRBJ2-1	TGCGCCAGCACAGACCCCCAGCTCTACAATGAGCAGTTCTTC	CASTDPQLYNEQFF
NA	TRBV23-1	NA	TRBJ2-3	TGCGCCAGCAGTCATCGCGACAGGATTAGCACAGATACGCAGTATTTT	CASSHRDRISTDTQYF
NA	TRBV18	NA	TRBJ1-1	TGTGCCAGCTCTGAGGGGGGGCTCGGGGACACTGAAGCTTTCTTT	CASSEGGLGDTEAFF
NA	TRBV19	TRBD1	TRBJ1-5	TGTGCCAGTAGCACGACAGGGGGCAAGCAGCCCCAGCATTTT	CASSTTGGKQPQHF
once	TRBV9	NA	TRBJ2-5	TGTGCCAGCAGCGTATTGGGGGGAGTCGGCCAAGAGACCCAGTACTTC	CASSVLGGVGQETQYF
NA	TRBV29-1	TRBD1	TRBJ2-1	TGCAGCGTTGGGACAGGGTCCTACAATGAGCAGTTCTTC	CSVGTGSYNEQFF
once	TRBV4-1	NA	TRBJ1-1	TGCGCCAGCAGCTTCCCTAGGGCAGGTACTGAAGCTTTCTTT	CASSFPRAGTEAFF
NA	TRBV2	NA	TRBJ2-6	TGTGCCAGCAGTGAAGCGGCGCGCTCTGGGGCCAACGTCCTGACTTTC	CASSEAARSGANVLTF